Presented here are 28 T cell receptor beta chains from one specimen sequenced in a study of blood T cell repertoires in COVID-19. Clones were sequenced by immunoSEQ multiplex PCR, and TCRdb holds only the in-frame ones, with some missing. The sample gives around 250,000 clones, around 84% of which show up once; 15% is in the top ten. Source material: PBMCs or T cells enriched from blood (not recorded which). Receptors were obtained from a man aged 18-30 years who had recovered from COVID-19.

The rearrangement joins TRBV24-1 to TRBJ2-1; D is possibly TRBD1 (6 bases). With 7 bases removed from V and 3 bases from J, the gap between germline ends came to 12 bases. Germline values: CDR1 KGHDR, CDR2 SFDVKD. The CDR3 is made up of 14 amino acids. DNA for the CDR3: TGTGCCACCAGCCCGGGACAAAGCTACAATGAGCAGTTCTTC. Residues: CATSPGQSYNEQFF.

The DNA for the CDR3 is TGTGCCATCGGGTCTTCGACAGCAACTAATGAAAAACTGTTTTTT. Translating it yields CAIGSSTATNEKLFF. The chain couples TRBV10-3 to TRBJ1-4; a possible D gene is TRBD1 (5 bases). V was cut by 8 bases and J by 0 bases, with 13 bases left in between. The CDR3 runs to 15 residues. Per germline, CDR1 ENHRY and CDR2 SYGVKD.

J is TRBJ1-6 and V is TRBV5-1; TRBD1 matches 7 bases. With 0 bases clipped from V and 13 bases from J, the junction kept 4 bases outside the gene matches. The CDR3 covers 13 residues. The germline V gene encodes CDR1 SGHRS and CDR2 YFSETQ. CDR3 DNA: TGCGCCAGCAGCTTGGTCCAACAGGGGCCCCTCCACTTT. It encodes CASSLVQQGPLHF.

The chain joins TRBV10-1 to TRBJ2-2; D is unclear. This CDR3 is 13 amino acids long. CDR1 and CDR2 from the germline V gene are WNHNN and SYGVQD (reference sequence). Between the trimmed V and J ends, which lost 8 bases and 4 bases, there was a span of 11 bases. For the CDR3, the DNA is TGCGCCAGCGGCCAGGATGTCACCGGGGAGCTGTTTTTT. Its translation is CASGQDVTGELFF.

V and J are TRBV24-1 and TRBJ2-2; no firm D call. The CDR3 has 14 residues. The V gene's germline CDR1 is KGHDR and CDR2 SFDVKD. V lost 1 base and J 3 bases, leaving 5 bases between the germline ends. CDR3 coding DNA: TGTGCCACCAGTGATTTCTCAGACACCGGGGAGCTGTTTTTT. Protein: CATSDFSDTGELFF.

J is TRBJ1-2 and V is TRBV21-1. TRBV21-1 is a pseudogene. The CDR3 length is 14 residues. The CDR3 spells CASSKVGRPNGYTF. The CDR3 nucleotides are TGTGCCAGCAGCAAAGTCGGGAGGCCCAATGGCTACACCTTC.

The chain is built from TRBV30 and TRBJ1-4; the match to TRBD1 covers 11 bases. Germline values: CDR1 GTSNPN, CDR2 SVGIG (reference sequence). With 0 bases clipped from V and 8 bases from J, the junction kept 8 bases outside the gene matches. The CDR3 runs 16 residues. CDR3 bases: TGTGCCTGGAGTGTCTACCCCCGGACAGGGGGCGAAAAACTGTTTTTT. Its translation is CAWSVYPRTGGEKLFF.

This clone was observed a handful of times. This sequence joins TRBV10-3 and TRBJ2-7, with a weak D call TRBD2 (6 bases). CDR3 length equals 14 residues. CDR1 is ENHRY and CDR2 is SYGVKD in the germline V gene. V was trimmed by 7 bases and J by 2 bases, leaving 15 bases between them. Here the CDR3 DNA reads TGTGCCATCACCCCTCGGGACTTCCCCTACGAGCAGTACTTC. Its translation: CAITPRDFPYEQYF.

The chain joins TRBV2 to TRBJ1-5, with a possible D match to TRBD1 (5 bases). V lost 6 bases and J 0 bases, leaving 9 bases between the germline ends. Per germline, CDR1 SNHLY and CDR2 FYNNEI. The CDR3 totals 14 residues. The chain's CDR3 is CASSSDSSNQPQHF. The CDR3 DNA sequence: TGTGCCAGCAGCAGCGACAGTAGCAATCAGCCCCAGCATTTT.

V usage is TRBV6-1 and J usage is TRBJ1-5; D remains unclear. Trimming took 0 bases from V and 0 from J, leaving 9 bases between them. CDR3 length: 16 amino acids. Germline V gene sequence: CDR1 MNHNS, CDR2 SASEGT. The DNA of the CDR3 is TGTGCCAGCAGTGAAGCGTTACTCCGTAGCAATCAGCCCCAGCATTTT. As protein: CASSEALLRSNQPQHF.

The chain links TRBV4-1 to TRBJ2-3; 10 nucleotides agree with TRBD1. The germline V gene encodes CDR1 MGHRA and CDR2 YSYEKL. This CDR3 has 16 residues. V was clipped by 1 base and J by 3 bases; unmatched bases: 4. CDR3 DNA: TGCGCCAGCAGCCAAGCTAGGACAGGGGGGACAGATACGCAGTATTTT. Residues: CASSQARTGGTDTQYF.

A single count supports this clone. The sample carries other DNA sequences with the same CDR3. This chain links TRBV30 with TRBJ2-5; the D gene is possibly TRBD2 (6 bases). CDR3 length: 13 residues. Germline lookup yields CDR1 GTSNPN and CDR2 SVGIG (reference sequence). V lost 1 base and J lost 2, with 8 bases in between. The CDR3 region is CAWSGGLQETQYF. The CDR3 region has the DNA TGTGCCTGGAGTGGAGGACTACAAGAGACCCAGTACTTC. Complete variable domain (other parts from reference TRBV30 and TRBJ2-5): SQTIHQWPATLVQPVGSPLSLECTVEGTSNPNLYWYRQAAGRGLQLLFYSVGIGQISSEVPQNLSASRPQDRQFILSSKKLLLSDSGFYLCAWSGGLQETQYFGPGTRLLVL.

This rearrangement joins TRBV7-2 to TRBJ2-2, with 7 positions matching TRBD1. Germline V CDR1 and CDR2: SGHTA, FQGNSA. The trim removed 2 bases at V and 7 bases at J, leaving 7 bases unmatched. The CDR3 is 15 residues long. Here the CDR3 DNA reads TGTGCCAGCAGCTTACAAGGGGGCGGAATCGGGGAGCTGTTTTTT. It specifies CASSLQGGGIGELFF. Looking up the rest from reference TRBV7-2 and TRBJ2-2 gives the full variable domain: GAGVSQSPSNKVTEKGKDVELRCDPISGHTALYWYRQSLGQGLEFLIYFQGNSAPDKSGLPSDRFSAERTGGSVSTLTIQRTQQEDSAVYLCASSLQGGGIGELFFGEGSRLTVL.

The rearrangement uses TRBV7-9 and TRBJ2-7; TRBD2 aligns across 11 bases. The germline CDR1 and CDR2 sequences are SEHNR and FQNEAQ (reference sequence). CDR3 length equals 16 residues. Unmatched junction bases numbered 10, after V lost 6 bases and J lost 3 bases. The CDR3 region is CASSSPLAGDVYEQYF. The CDR3 nucleotides read TGTGCCAGCAGTTCTCCACTAGCGGGAGATGTCTACGAGCAGTACTTC.

This chain connects TRBV27 to TRBJ1-5; possibly TRBD1 for D (5 bases). V lost 5 bases and J lost 4, with 18 bases in between. CDR3 length: 16 residues. The germline V gene encodes CDR1 MNHEY and CDR2 SMNVEV (reference sequence). This CDR3 reads CASSPRKGLGNQPQHF. The CDR3 nucleotides read TGTGCCAGCAGTCCCCGTAAGGGGCTAGGAAATCAGCCCCAGCATTTT.

The chain joins TRBV19 to TRBJ1-3; a possible D gene is TRBD1 (5 bases). The CDR3 runs 16 residues. CDR1 is LNHDA, CDR2 SQIVND, per germline (reference sequence). Trimming removed 3 bases from V and 2 bases from J, with 14 bases in between. CDR3 in DNA: TGTGCCAGTAGTATGATGGGACTCGAAGCTGGAAACACCATATATTTT. It yields the protein CASSMMGLEAGNTIYF.

V gene TRBV6-2 or TRBV6-3 combines with J gene TRBJ2-7; D may be TRBD1 (5 bases). V dropped 4 bases and J dropped 3 bases, with 7 bases sitting between them. The CDR3 consists of 12 residues. The germline V gene encodes CDR1 MNHEY and CDR2 SVGEGT. The CDR3 here is CASSLGVYEQYF. The CDR3 DNA reads TGTGCCAGCAGTTTAGGGGTCTACGAGCAGTACTTC.

This clone was recorded once. The chain has TRBV12-3 or TRBV12-4 and TRBJ2-3; D gene ambiguous. With 1 base removed from V and 2 bases from J, the gap between germline ends came to 4 bases. This CDR3 has 13 residues. The CDR3 loop is CASSLEHTDTQYF. CDR3 DNA sequence: TGTGCCAGCAGTTTAGAGCACACAGATACGCAGTATTTT.

This clone has a handful of counts. The V call is TRBV19, the J call TRBJ2-1; 11 nucleotides line up with TRBD2. The CDR3 covers 16 residues. Germline assignment: CDR1 LNHDA and CDR2 SQIVND (reference sequence). V shed 4 bases and J 5 bases; nucleotides not matched to a gene: 7. The CDR3 bases are TGTGCCAGTAGTACCCCTAGCGGGGGGCCCAACAATGAGCAGTTCTTC. It specifies CASSTPSGGPNNEQFF.

The rearrangement links TRBV6-1 to TRBJ1-1; 12 nucleotides line up with TRBD1. The CDR3 is 18 amino acids. Germline values: CDR1 MNHNS, CDR2 SASEGT. V shed 3 bases and J 2 bases; nucleotides not matched to a gene: 10. As DNA, the CDR3 is TGTGCCAGCAGTGAGAGTCGGGGACAGGGGGCTTTAAACACTGAAGCTTTCTTT. Its translation is CASSESRGQGALNTEAFF.

This clone turned up a few times. The chain uses TRBV29-1 and TRBJ1-1, with D possibly matching TRBD1 (5 bases). The CDR3 length is 14 residues. Germline V gene lookup returns CDR1 SQVTM and CDR2 ANQGSEA. The V end lost 7 bases, the J end lost 0 bases, and 15 bases lay between the germline ends. Here the CDR3 reads CSGFSGGLNTEAFF. DNA for the CDR3: TGCAGCGGATTCAGCGGGGGGTTGAACACTGAAGCTTTCTTT.

This chain links TRBV27 with TRBJ1-1; D is unresolved. This CDR3 has 15 amino acids. Germline V CDR1 and CDR2: MNHEY, SMNVEV (reference sequence). V gave up 0 bases and J gave up 1 base, with 9 bases separating them. As DNA, the CDR3 is TGTGCCAGCAGTTTATCCGCAGGTTCGAACACTGAAGCTTTCTTT. Translated, it gives CASSLSAGSNTEAFF.

The genes are TRBV6-5 and TRBJ2-3, with 12 bases matching TRBD2. Germline CDR1 and CDR2: MNHEY and SVGAGI. The CDR3 sequence is 15 residues long. Trimming cost V 6 bases and J 5 bases; bases outside gene matches: 6. CDR3 sequence (DNA): TGTGCCAGCAGATTCACGACTAGCGGGAGAGATACGCAGTATTTT. This sequence encodes CASRFTTSGRDTQYF.

V usage is TRBV12-3 or TRBV12-4 and J usage is TRBJ1-1; no definite D call. V shed 5 bases and J shed 6 bases, with 10 bases lying between them. CDR3 size: 12 residues. The CDR3 bases are TGTGCCAGCAGTCCCCCTTCCGCTGAAGCTTTCTTT. Its translation: CASSPPSAEAFF.

The chain uses TRBV6-5 and TRBJ2-5; D ambiguous. The V gene's germline CDR1 is MNHEY and CDR2 SVGAGI. Trimming took off 7 bases at V and 0 bases at J, with 9 bases between the two ends. The CDR3 sequence is 13 residues long. CDR3 sequence: CASTRHHQETQYF. The CDR3 DNA sequence: TGTGCCAGCACCCGACACCACCAAGAGACCCAGTACTTC.

V and J are TRBV7-2 and TRBJ1-5; no firm D call. V was trimmed by 0 bases and J by 4 bases, leaving 10 bases between them. Germline CDR1 reads SGHTA; CDR2 reads FQGNSA. The CDR3 runs 15 residues. The CDR3 reads CASSLANGRNQPQHF. The CDR3 DNA reads as TGTGCCAGCAGCTTAGCGAACGGGAGGAATCAGCCCCAGCATTTT.

The chain links TRBV19 to TRBJ1-3; 9 bases agree with TRBD1. Germline CDR1 reads LNHDA; CDR2 reads SQIVND (reference sequence). Unmatched junction bases numbered 7, after V lost 6 bases and J lost 4 bases. There are 15 residues in the CDR3. The CDR3 sequence: CASSTTGGSGNTIYF. CDR3 sequence (DNA): TGTGCCAGTAGCACTACAGGGGGCTCCGGAAACACCATATATTTT.

The CDR3 reads CASSQVAGTNEKLFF. The CDR3 nucleotides read TGCGCCAGCAGCCAAGTGGCAGGAACTAATGAAAAACTGTTTTTT. J is TRBJ1-4 and V is TRBV4-1; D not resolved. Trimming pared 1 base from V and 1 base from J, leaving 7 bases between. Germline V gives CDR1 MGHRA, CDR2 YSYEKL. The CDR3 runs 15 residues.